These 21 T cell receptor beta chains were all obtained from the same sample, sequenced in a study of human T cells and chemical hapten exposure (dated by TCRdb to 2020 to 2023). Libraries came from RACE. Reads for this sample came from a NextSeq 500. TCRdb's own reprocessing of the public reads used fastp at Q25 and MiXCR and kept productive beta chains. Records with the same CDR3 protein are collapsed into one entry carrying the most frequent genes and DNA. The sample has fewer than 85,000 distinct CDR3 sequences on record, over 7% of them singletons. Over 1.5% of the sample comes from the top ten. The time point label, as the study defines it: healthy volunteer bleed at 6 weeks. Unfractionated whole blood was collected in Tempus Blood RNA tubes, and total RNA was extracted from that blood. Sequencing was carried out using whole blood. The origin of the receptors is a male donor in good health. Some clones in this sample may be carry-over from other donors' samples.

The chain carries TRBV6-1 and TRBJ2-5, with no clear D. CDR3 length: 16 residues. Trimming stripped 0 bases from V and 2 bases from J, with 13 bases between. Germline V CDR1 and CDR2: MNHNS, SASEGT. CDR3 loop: CASSEAFVGLQETQYF. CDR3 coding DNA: TGTGCCAGCAGTGAAGCTTTTGTTGGGCTACAAGAGACCCAGTACTTC.

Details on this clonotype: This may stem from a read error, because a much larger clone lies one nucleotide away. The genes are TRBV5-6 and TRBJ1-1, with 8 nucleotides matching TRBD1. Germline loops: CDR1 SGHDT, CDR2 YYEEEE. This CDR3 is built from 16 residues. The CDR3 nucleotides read TGTGCCGGCAGCTTGACTTGGACAGGGAAGAACACTGAAGCTTTCTTT. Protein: CAGSLTWTGKNTEAFF.

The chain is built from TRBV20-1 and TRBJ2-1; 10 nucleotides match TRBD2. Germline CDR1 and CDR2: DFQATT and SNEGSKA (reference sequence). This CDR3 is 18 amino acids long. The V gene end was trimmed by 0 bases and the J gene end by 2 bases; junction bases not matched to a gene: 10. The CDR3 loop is CSAREFFSSGGTYNEQFF. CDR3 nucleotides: TGCAGTGCTAGAGAATTTTTTTCTAGCGGGGGAACCTACAATGAGCAGTTCTTC.

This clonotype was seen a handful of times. CDR3 sequence (DNA): TGTGCCAGCAGTTCAAACCGACATCGAAGGAAGGGGAGCGAGCAGTACTTC. Translation gives CASSSNRHRRKGSEQYF. The V call is TRBV12-3 or TRBV12-4, the J call TRBJ2-7, with D perhaps being TRBD1 or TRBD2 (5 bases each). There are 17 residues in the CDR3. Trimming shortened V by 4 bases and J by 6 bases, and 25 bases separated the two germline ends.

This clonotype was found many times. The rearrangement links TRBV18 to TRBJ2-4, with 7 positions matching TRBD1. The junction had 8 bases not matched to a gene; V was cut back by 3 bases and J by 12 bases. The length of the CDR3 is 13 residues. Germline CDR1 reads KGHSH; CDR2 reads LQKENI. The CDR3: CASSPPTGTGQYF. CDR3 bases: TGTGCCAGCTCACCCCCGACAGGGACCGGTCAGTACTTC.

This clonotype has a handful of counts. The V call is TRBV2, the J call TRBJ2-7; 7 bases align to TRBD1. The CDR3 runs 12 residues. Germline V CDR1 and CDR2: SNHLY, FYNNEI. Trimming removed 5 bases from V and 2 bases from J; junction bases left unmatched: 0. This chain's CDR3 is CASSTGAYEQYF. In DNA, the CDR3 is TGTGCCAGCAGTACAGGGGCCTACGAGCAGTACTTC.

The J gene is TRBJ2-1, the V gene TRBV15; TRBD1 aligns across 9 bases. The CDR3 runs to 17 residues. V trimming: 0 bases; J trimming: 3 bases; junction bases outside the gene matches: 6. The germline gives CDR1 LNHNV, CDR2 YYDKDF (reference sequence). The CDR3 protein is CATSRDPPGQGYNEQFF. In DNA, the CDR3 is TGTGCCACCAGCAGAGACCCCCCGGGACAGGGCTACAATGAGCAGTTCTTC.

The CDR3 spells CASSYQQGSTEAFF. The CDR3 coding sequence is TGTGCCAGCAGTTATCAGCAGGGAAGCACTGAAGCTTTCTTT. This sequence joins TRBV6-5 and TRBJ1-1; TRBD1 is a possible D gene (5 bases). The length of the CDR3 is 14 residues. CDR1 is MNHEY and CDR2 is SVGAGI in the germline V gene. Trimming cost V 3 bases and J 4 bases, with 12 bases left between them.

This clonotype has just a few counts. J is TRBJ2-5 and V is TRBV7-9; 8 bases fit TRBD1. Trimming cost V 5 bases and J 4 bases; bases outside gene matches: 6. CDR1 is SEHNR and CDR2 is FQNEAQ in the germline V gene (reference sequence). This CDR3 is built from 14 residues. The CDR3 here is CASSPTGVGETQYF. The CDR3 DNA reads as TGTGCCAGCAGCCCGACAGGGGTTGGAGAGACCCAGTACTTC.

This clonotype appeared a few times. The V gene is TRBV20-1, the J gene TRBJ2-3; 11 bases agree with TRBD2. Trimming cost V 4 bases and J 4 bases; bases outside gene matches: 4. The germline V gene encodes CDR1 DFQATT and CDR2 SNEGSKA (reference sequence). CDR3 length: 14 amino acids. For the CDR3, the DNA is TGCAGTGCTACGGGACTAGCGGTTTCAGATACGCAGTATTTT. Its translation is CSATGLAVSDTQYF.

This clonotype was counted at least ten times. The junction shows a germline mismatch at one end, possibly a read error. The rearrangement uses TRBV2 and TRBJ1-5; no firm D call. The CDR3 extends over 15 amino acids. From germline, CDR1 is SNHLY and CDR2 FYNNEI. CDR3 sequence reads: CASSATDQRNQPQHF. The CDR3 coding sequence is TGTGCCAGCAGTGCGACGGATCAGCGCAACCAGCCCCAGCATTTT.

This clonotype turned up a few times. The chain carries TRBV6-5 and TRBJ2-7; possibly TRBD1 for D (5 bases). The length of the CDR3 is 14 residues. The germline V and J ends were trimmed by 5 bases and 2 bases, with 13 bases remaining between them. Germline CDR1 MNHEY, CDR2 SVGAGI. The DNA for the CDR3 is TGTGCCAGCAGTCGCGCCCAGGGCCCCTACGAGCAGTACTTC. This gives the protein CASSRAQGPYEQYF.

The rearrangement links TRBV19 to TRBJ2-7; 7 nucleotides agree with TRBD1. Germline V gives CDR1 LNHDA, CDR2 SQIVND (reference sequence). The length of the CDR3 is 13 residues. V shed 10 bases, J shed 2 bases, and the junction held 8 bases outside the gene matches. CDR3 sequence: CATRDRLTYEQYF. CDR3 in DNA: TGTGCCACGAGGGACAGACTAACCTACGAGCAGTACTTC.

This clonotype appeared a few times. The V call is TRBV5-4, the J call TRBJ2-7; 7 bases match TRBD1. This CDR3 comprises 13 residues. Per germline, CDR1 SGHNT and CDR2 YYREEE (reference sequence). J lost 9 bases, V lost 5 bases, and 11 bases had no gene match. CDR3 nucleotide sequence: TGTGCCAGCAGACCGGACACAGGGGTGCGGCAGTACTTC. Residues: CASRPDTGVRQYF. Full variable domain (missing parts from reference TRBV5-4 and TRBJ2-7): ETGVTQSPTHLIKTRGQQVTLRCSSQSGHNTVSWYQQALGQGPQFIFQYYREEENGRGNFPPRFSGLQFPNYSSELNVNALELDDSALYLCASRPDTGVRQYFGPGTRLTVT.

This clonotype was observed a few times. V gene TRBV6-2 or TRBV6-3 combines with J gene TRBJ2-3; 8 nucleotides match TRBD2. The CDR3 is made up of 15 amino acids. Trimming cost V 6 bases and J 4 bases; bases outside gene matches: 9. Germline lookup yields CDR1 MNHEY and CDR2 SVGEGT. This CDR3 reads CASRNALSGADTQYF. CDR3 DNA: TGTGCCAGCAGAAACGCCCTTAGCGGGGCAGATACGCAGTATTTT.

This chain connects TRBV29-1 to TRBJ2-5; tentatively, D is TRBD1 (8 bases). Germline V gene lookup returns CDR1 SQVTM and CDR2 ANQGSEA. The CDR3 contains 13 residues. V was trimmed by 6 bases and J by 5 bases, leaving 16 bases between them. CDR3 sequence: CSVGDRRGETQYF. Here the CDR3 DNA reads TGCAGCGTCGGGGACAGGCGGGGGGAGACCCAGTACTTC.

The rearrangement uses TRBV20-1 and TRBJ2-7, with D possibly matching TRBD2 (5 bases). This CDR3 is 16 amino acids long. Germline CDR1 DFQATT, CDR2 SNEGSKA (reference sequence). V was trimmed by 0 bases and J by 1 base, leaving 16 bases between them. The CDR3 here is CSAREAERGPSYEQYF. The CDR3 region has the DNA TGCAGTGCTAGAGAAGCGGAACGAGGACCGTCCTACGAGCAGTACTTC.

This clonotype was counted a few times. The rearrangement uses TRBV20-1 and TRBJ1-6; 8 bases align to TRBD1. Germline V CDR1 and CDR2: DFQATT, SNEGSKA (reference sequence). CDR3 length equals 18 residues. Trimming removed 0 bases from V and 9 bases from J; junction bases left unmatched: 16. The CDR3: CSARDGQGGLGVSSPLHF. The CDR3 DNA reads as TGCAGTGCTAGAGACGGACAGGGCGGGCTCGGGGTTAGTTCACCCCTCCACTTT.

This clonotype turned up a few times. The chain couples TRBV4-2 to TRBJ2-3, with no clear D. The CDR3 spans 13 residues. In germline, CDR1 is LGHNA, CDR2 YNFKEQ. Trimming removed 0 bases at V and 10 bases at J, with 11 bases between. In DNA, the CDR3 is TGTGCCAGCAGCCAAGATGGAGCGCAGCCGCAGTATTTT. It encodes CASSQDGAQPQYF.

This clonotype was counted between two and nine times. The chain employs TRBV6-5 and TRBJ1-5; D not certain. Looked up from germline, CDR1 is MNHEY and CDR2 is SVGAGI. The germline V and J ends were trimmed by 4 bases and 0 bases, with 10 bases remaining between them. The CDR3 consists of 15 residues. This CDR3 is CASSSSVYSNQPQHF. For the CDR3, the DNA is TGTGCCAGCAGTTCAAGCGTGTATAGCAATCAGCCCCAGCATTTT.

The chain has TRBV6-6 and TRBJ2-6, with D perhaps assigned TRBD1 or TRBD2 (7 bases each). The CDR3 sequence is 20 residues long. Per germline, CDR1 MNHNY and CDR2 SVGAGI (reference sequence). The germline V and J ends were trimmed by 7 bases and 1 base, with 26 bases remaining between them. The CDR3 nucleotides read TGTGCCAGCACCGAACCGGGGGGACAGCCCGGGTCTTCTGGGGCCAACGTCCTGACTTTC. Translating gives CASTEPGGQPGSSGANVLTF.